The 29 T cell receptor beta chains below come from one sample, sequenced in a study of cytomegalovirus exposure and HLA in healthy donors (TCRdb year 2017). The library came from the immunoSEQ multiplex PCR assay. For the multiplex PCR, a mixture combining 60 forward primers for TCR Vbeta segments and 13 reverse primers for TCR Jbeta segments was used. Here the immuneACCESS table is served through TCRdb, limited to in-frame sequences with V and J called. Missing clones are a known gap in these copies; in checked studies unresolved V genes cover under half, and the rest lacks a known reason. The sample table lists over 120,000 clones, approximately 82% of them with a count of one. The leading ten clones occupy 9.7% of the sample. The specimen sequenced was PBMCs. The source of these receptors is a woman in her sixties or seventies in good health and CMV-seropositive.

The chain recombines TRBV7-2 with TRBJ2-3; D may be TRBD2 (5 bases). Germline assignment: CDR1 SGHTA and CDR2 FQGNSA. V was trimmed by 2 bases and J by 0 bases, leaving 9 bases between them. This CDR3 is 15 amino acids long. The CDR3 nucleotides are TGTGCCAGCAGCTTAACACTAGTTAGCACAGATACGCAGTATTTT. It translates to CASSLTLVSTDTQYF.

The chain links TRBV7-9 to TRBJ2-7; 12 bases map to TRBD2. The V gene end was trimmed by 5 bases and the J gene end by 6 bases; junction bases not matched to a gene: 5. The length of the CDR3 is 14 residues. CDR1 is SEHNR and CDR2 is FQNEAQ in the germline V gene (reference sequence). CDR3: CASSPTSGSIEQYF. CDR3 nucleotides: TGTGCCAGCAGCCCGACTAGCGGGAGTATCGAGCAGTACTTC.

The chain joins TRBV7-3 to TRBJ2-3; D might be TRBD1 (6 bases). V lost 2 bases and J 1 base, leaving 7 bases between the germline ends. Germline V CDR1 and CDR2: SGHTA, FQGTGA. The CDR3 consists of 14 residues. CDR3 protein: CASSLQGRTDTQYF. CDR3 sequence (DNA): TGTGCCAGCAGCTTACAGGGGCGCACAGATACGCAGTATTTT.

V gene TRBV5-4 combines with J gene TRBJ2-2; TRBD1 matches at 11 bases. The CDR3 contains 16 residues. V lost 4 bases, J lost 3 bases, and 5 bases stayed unmatched. Germline values: CDR1 SGHNT, CDR2 YYREEE (reference sequence). CDR3 protein: CASSPGQGGYTGELFF. CDR3 in DNA: TGTGCCAGCAGCCCGGGACAGGGGGGATACACCGGGGAGCTGTTTTTT.

The V gene is TRBV4-1, the J gene TRBJ2-1; TRBD2 aligns across 7 bases. Per the germline V gene, CDR1 is MGHRA and CDR2 is YSYEKL. The CDR3 totals 17 residues. After removal of 0 bases from V and 3 bases from J, the junction contained 8 bases not matched to a gene. CDR3 nucleotides: TGCGCCAGCAGCCAAGATGGGAGGGGAAAAAACTACAATGAGCAGTTCTTC. Translating it yields CASSQDGRGKNYNEQFF.

This clone has just one count. The chain couples TRBV19 to TRBJ1-2; D is perhaps TRBD1 (6 bases). Germline-derived CDR1 and CDR2 are LNHDA and SQIVND (reference sequence). V dropped 4 bases and J dropped 6 bases, with 12 bases sitting between them. This CDR3 has 13 residues. CDR3 in DNA: TGTGCCAGTAGTACCCGACAGGTGCATGGCTACACCTTC. This encodes CASSTRQVHGYTF.

The chain carries TRBV27 and TRBJ2-5, with D maybe TRBD1 (6 bases). This CDR3 region has 11 residues. Germline CDR1 reads MNHEY; CDR2 reads SMNVEV (reference sequence). V was clipped by 6 bases and J by 8 bases, with 10 bases between them. The CDR3 is CASSSGDTQYF. The CDR3 coding sequence is TGTGCCAGCAGCTCAGGGGATACCCAGTACTTC.

The chain couples TRBV6-1 to TRBJ2-7; 9 nucleotides match TRBD1. The trim removed 0 bases at V and 6 bases at J, leaving 9 bases unmatched. The CDR3 is made up of 16 amino acids. From germline, CDR1 is MNHNS and CDR2 SASEGT. CDR3 sequence: CASSEAQGTGSGEQYF. CDR3 sequence (DNA): TGTGCCAGCAGTGAAGCGCAAGGGACAGGGTCGGGCGAGCAGTACTTC.

The chain recombines TRBV5-8 with TRBJ1-4; D may be TRBD1 (6 bases). The CDR3 length is 14 residues. From germline, CDR1 is SGHTS and CDR2 YDEGEE. The V and J ends lost 2 bases and 6 bases respectively, with 11 bases between them. The CDR3 sequence is CASSFTEGDEKLFF. The CDR3 coding sequence is TGTGCCAGCAGCTTTACCGAGGGGGATGAAAAACTGTTTTTT.

The chain recombines TRBV6-5 with TRBJ2-1, with TRBD2 matching over 12 bases. CDR1 is MNHEY, CDR2 SVGAGI, per germline. Trimming removed 6 bases from V and 8 bases from J; junction bases left unmatched: 8. The CDR3 length is 15 residues. The CDR3 is CASSPLAGGPYEQFF. CDR3 DNA: TGTGCCAGCAGCCCTCTAGCGGGAGGGCCCTATGAGCAGTTCTTC.

The chain recombines TRBV28 with TRBJ1-2, with 11 bases lining up with TRBD1. The V gene end was trimmed by 6 bases and the J gene end by 5 bases; junction bases not matched to a gene: 8. Looked up from germline, CDR1 is MDHEN and CDR2 is SYDVKM. The CDR3 loop spans 15 amino acids. The CDR3 nucleotides read TGTGCCAGCAGATTACCGGGACAGGGGGGGTATGGCTACACCTTC. This gives the protein CASRLPGQGGYGYTF.

V is TRBV6-6 and J is TRBJ1-2; D is undetermined. Between the trimmed V and J ends, which lost 4 bases and 0 bases, there was a span of 3 bases. CDR1 is MNHNY and CDR2 is SVGAGI in the germline V gene (reference sequence). The CDR3 has 12 residues. The CDR3 DNA is TGTGCCAGCAGTTCGTCTAACTATGGCTACACCTTC. This translates into CASSSSNYGYTF.

The table lists this clone with a few counts. The CDR3 loop is CASSYSQINEKLFF. In DNA, the CDR3 is TGTGCCAGCAGTTATTCACAGATTAATGAAAAACTGTTTTTT. This chain joins TRBV6-5 and TRBJ1-4; D is ambiguous. Germline V gene data show CDR1 as MNHEY and CDR2 as SVGAGI. CDR3 length: 14 residues. The V end was cut by 3 bases, the J end by 4 bases, with 9 bases between.

The rearrangement joins TRBV7-9 to TRBJ2-1, with 9 bases fitting TRBD1. The ends lost 7 bases at V and 4 bases at J; junction bases unmatched: 11. This CDR3 has 16 residues. CDR1 and CDR2 (germline): SEHNR, FQNEAQ (reference sequence). The CDR3 protein is CASIQNTGGSYNEQFF. The DNA of the CDR3 is TGTGCCAGCATCCAGAATACAGGGGGCAGTTACAATGAGCAGTTCTTC.

The chain links TRBV10-2 to TRBJ1-5, with D maybe TRBD1 (5 bases). The CDR3 has 15 residues. The V and J ends lost 2 bases and 2 bases respectively, with 10 bases between them. Germline assignment: CDR1 WSHSY and CDR2 SAAADI. CDR3 bases: TGCGCCAGCAGTGAGAGGGGCGGTGGCAATCAGCCCCAGCATTTT. Translated: CASSERGGGNQPQHF.

This clone was observed a handful of times. This sequence joins TRBV2 and TRBJ1-3; no firm D call. Trimming took off 6 bases at V and 0 bases at J, with 9 bases between the two ends. The CDR3 is 14 amino acids. The germline V gene has CDR1 SNHLY and CDR2 FYNNEI. This CDR3 reads CASSLISSGNTIYF. In DNA, the CDR3 is TGTGCCAGCAGCCTAATTAGCTCTGGAAACACCATATATTTT.

V is TRBV5-6 and J is TRBJ2-7, with D unclear. Germline-derived CDR1 and CDR2 are SGHDT and YYEEEE. The CDR3 has 13 amino acids. Trimming removed 2 bases at V and 5 bases at J, with 11 bases between. The CDR3 region has the DNA TGTGCCAGCAGCTTAACTGGCCGGGACGAGCAGTACTTC. It encodes CASSLTGRDEQYF. The full variable domain, rest sourced from reference TRBV5-6 and TRBJ2-7, is DAGVTQSPTHLIKTRGQQVTLRCSPKSGHDTVSWYQQALGQGPQFIFQYYEEEERQRGNFPDRFSGHQFPNYSSELNVNALLLGDSALYLCASSLTGRDEQYFGPGTRLTVT.

The chain is built from TRBV4-3 and TRBJ2-3; 9 bases line up with TRBD1. Losses at the gene ends were 3 bases for V and 0 bases for J; bases not matched to a gene: 7. Germline-derived CDR1 and CDR2 are LGHNA and YSLEER. The CDR3 runs to 17 residues. CDR3 sequence reads: CASSHSWGQGSTDTQYF. The CDR3 DNA sequence: TGCGCCAGCAGCCATTCGTGGGGACAGGGTAGCACAGATACGCAGTATTTT.

V is TRBV2 and J is TRBJ1-1, with 8 positions matching TRBD1. The CDR3 extends over 13 amino acids. The germline gives CDR1 SNHLY, CDR2 FYNNEI. V shed 6 bases and J 4 bases; nucleotides not matched to a gene: 4. The CDR3 region is CASSGQGSTEAFF. The CDR3 DNA sequence: TGTGCCAGCAGCGGACAGGGTAGCACTGAAGCTTTCTTT.

This chain uses TRBV11-3 with TRBJ2-1, with 7 bases fitting TRBD2. J gave up 0 bases and V 1 base, and 3 bases lay outside the gene matches. Per germline, CDR1 SGHNT and CDR2 YENEEA. CDR3 length: 16 amino acids. CDR3 nucleotide sequence: TGTGCCAGCAGCTTAGCGGGAGGCCCCTCCTACAATGAGCAGTTCTTC. Its translation is CASSLAGGPSYNEQFF. Supplemented by reference TRBV11-3 and TRBJ2-1, the full variable domain reads EAGVVQSPRYKIIEKKQPVAFWCNPISGHNTLYWYLQNLGQGPELLIRYENEEAVDDSQLPKDRFSAERLKGVDSTLKIQPAELGDSAVYLCASSLAGGPSYNEQFFGPGTRLTVL.

V gene TRBV7-2 combines with J gene TRBJ2-3; unclear D gene. The V gene lost 7 bases and the J gene lost 3 bases, with 11 bases spanning the gap. CDR1 is SGHTA and CDR2 is FQGNSA in the germline V gene. This CDR3 has 13 amino acids. CDR3 DNA: TGTGCCAGCACCCCCTACCGAACAGATACGCAGTATTTT. This encodes CASTPYRTDTQYF. The entire variable domain, with the rest obtained from reference TRBV7-2 and TRBJ2-3, is as follows: GAGVSQSPSNKVTEKGKDVELRCDPISGHTALYWYRQSLGQGLEFLIYFQGNSAPDKSGLPSDRFSAERTGGSVSTLTIQRTQQEDSAVYLCASTPYRTDTQYFGPGTRLTVL.

The CDR3 DNA sequence: TGTGCCAGCAGTGAAACTGTGGAAGGACTAGCGGGAGTCAATGAGCAGTTCTTC. It translates to CASSETVEGLAGVNEQFF. The chain combines TRBV25-1 with TRBJ2-1; 13 bases fit TRBD2. V was clipped by 2 bases and J by 6 bases; unmatched bases: 10. Germline CDR1 reads MGHDK; CDR2 reads SYGVNS. The CDR3 is 18 amino acids.

This clone was seen a few times. The chain combines TRBV7-9 with TRBJ1-2, with 7 bases lining up with TRBD1. This CDR3 region has 17 residues. The V segment lost 3 bases and the J segment 5 bases; nucleotides outside the gene matches: 15. Germline CDR1 reads SEHNR; CDR2 reads FQNEAQ (reference sequence). The CDR3 sequence is CASSLGSRGAQQYGYTF. CDR3 nucleotide sequence: TGTGCCAGCAGCTTGGGGAGCAGGGGGGCTCAGCAATATGGCTACACCTTC.

This clone has a single count. V and J are TRBV5-1 and TRBJ1-2, with TRBD1 identical over 8 bases. The germline V gene has CDR1 SGHRS and CDR2 YFSETQ. With 7 bases clipped from V and 6 bases from J, the junction kept 14 bases outside the gene matches. This CDR3 spans 15 amino acids. The CDR3 here is CASPRDRTQRDGYTF. DNA for the CDR3: TGCGCCAGCCCCCGGGACAGGACCCAAAGGGATGGCTACACCTTC.

This clone was found a few times. The V and J genes are TRBV30 and TRBJ1-2; a possible D gene is TRBD1 (5 bases). This CDR3 region has 16 residues. Germline V gives CDR1 GTSNPN, CDR2 SVGIG (reference sequence). Trimming shortened V by 5 bases and J by 2 bases, and 21 bases separated the two germline ends. CDR3 residues: CAWGSWGGKGNYGYTF. As DNA, the CDR3 is TGTGCCTGGGGGTCTTGGGGGGGAAAGGGGAACTATGGCTACACCTTC.

V and J are TRBV4-2 and TRBJ2-3, with a weak D call TRBD1 (6 bases). With 2 bases removed from V and 4 bases from J, the gap between germline ends came to 10 bases. Germline assignment: CDR1 LGHNA and CDR2 YNFKEQ. The CDR3 extends over 14 amino acids. The CDR3 sequence is CASSQQRGSDTQYF. CDR3 coding DNA: TGTGCCAGCAGCCAACAAAGGGGGTCAGATACGCAGTATTTT.

The gene calls are TRBV5-1 and TRBJ1-1; 7 bases match TRBD1. CDR1 and CDR2 (germline): SGHRS, YFSETQ. The V segment lost 7 bases and the J segment 1 base; nucleotides outside the gene matches: 4. CDR3 size: 13 residues. The CDR3 region is CASRDRENTEAFF. DNA of the CDR3: TGCGCCAGCCGAGACAGGGAGAACACTGAAGCTTTCTTT.

As regards this clone: This sample also contains other DNA sequences that code for the same CDR3. The gene calls are TRBV7-7 and TRBJ2-5; D possibly corresponds to TRBD1 (5 bases). The germline V gene encodes CDR1 SSHAT and CDR2 FNYEAQ (reference sequence). The CDR3 is 15 amino acids. The CDR3 sequence is CARSQGQGSQETQYF. DNA for the CDR3: TGTGCTCGCAGCCAAGGCCAGGGCTCCCAAGAGACCCAGTACTTC. Drawing the rest from reference TRBV7-7 and TRBJ2-5, the complete variable domain is GAGVSQSPRYKVTKRGQDVTLRCDPISSHATLYWYQQALGQGPEFLTYFNYEAQPDKSGLPSDRFSAERPEGSISTLTIQRTEQRDSAMYRCARSQGQGSQETQYFGPGTRLLVL.

This sequence joins TRBV27 and TRBJ2-7; TRBD2 aligns across 9 bases. The CDR3 consists of 18 residues. Losses at the gene ends were 5 bases for V and 1 base for J; bases not matched to a gene: 15. From germline, CDR1 is MNHEY and CDR2 SMNVEV (reference sequence). DNA of the CDR3: TGTGCCAGCAGTCGACGGGGGCCGGAGGCGGGAGGGTCCTACGAGCAGTACTTC. Translated: CASSRRGPEAGGSYEQYF.